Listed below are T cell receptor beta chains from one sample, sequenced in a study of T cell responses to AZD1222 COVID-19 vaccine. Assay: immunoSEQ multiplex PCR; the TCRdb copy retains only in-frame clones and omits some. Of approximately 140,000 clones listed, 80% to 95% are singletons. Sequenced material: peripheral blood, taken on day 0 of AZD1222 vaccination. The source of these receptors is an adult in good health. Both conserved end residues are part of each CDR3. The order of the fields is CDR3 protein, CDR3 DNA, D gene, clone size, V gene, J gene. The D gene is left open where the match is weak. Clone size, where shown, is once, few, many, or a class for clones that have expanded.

CASSSAILAGANVLTF	TGTGCCAGCAGCTCCGCAATACTTGCTGGGGCCAACGTCCTGACTTTC	-	-	TRBV5-4	TRBJ2-6
CASSDPGAGQPQHF	TGTGCCAGCAGCGACCCGGGGGCTGGTCAGCCCCAGCATTTT	-	-	TRBV11-1	TRBJ1-5
CASSPRTTIYEQYF	TGTGCCAGCAGCCCCCGGACAACCATCTACGAGCAGTACTTC	-	-	TRBV11-2	TRBJ2-7
CASSEQGLSYEQYF	TGTGCCAGCAGCGAACAGGGTTTGTCCTACGAGCAGTACTTC	-	-	TRBV9	TRBJ2-7
CASSLDGSHYEQYF	TGCGCCAGCAGCTTGGACGGATCGCATTACGAGCAGTACTTC	-	once	TRBV5-1	TRBJ2-7
CASSFTHRGRKVGYTF	TGTGCCAGCAGTTTCACTCACAGGGGGCGCAAGGTTGGCTACACCTTC	TRBD1	-	TRBV27	TRBJ1-2
CASSDGRLGEKLFF	TGTGCCAGCAGTGACGGAAGATTGGGTGAAAAACTGTTTTTT	-	-	TRBV6-2/TRBV6-3	TRBJ1-4
CASSSGTGGNGEKLFF	TGTGCCAGCAGCTCCGGGACAGGGGGCAATGGTGAAAAACTGTTTTTT	TRBD1	-	TRBV5-4	TRBJ1-4
CASSPPDGQGRTDTQYF	TGTGCCAGCTCACCACCGGACGGACAGGGCAGGACAGATACGCAGTATTTT	TRBD1	-	TRBV18	TRBJ2-3
CASSLTSAPSYEQYF	TGTGCCAGTAGTCTGACTAGCGCACCTTCCTACGAGCAGTACTTC	TRBD2	-	TRBV19	TRBJ2-7
CASSLDLLAATGELFF	TGTGCCAGCAGCTTAGATTTACTAGCAGCCACCGGGGAGCTGTTTTTT	-	-	TRBV11-2	TRBJ2-2
CASTPGLAGGFWTDNEQFF	TGTGCCAGTACTCCGGGACTAGCGGGAGGGTTTTGGACGGACAATGAGCAGTTCTTC	TRBD2	-	TRBV19	TRBJ2-1
CASSLSRTQDYNEQFF	TGTGCCAGCAGTTTATCGAGGACACAAGACTACAATGAGCAGTTCTTC	-	-	TRBV27	TRBJ2-1
CASSQDTSGNTIYF	TGTGCCAGCAGCCAAGATACTTCCGGAAACACCATATATTTT	-	-	TRBV3-1/TRBV3-2	TRBJ1-3
CATSDFTGQPQHF	TGTGCCACCAGTGATTTCACGGGTCAGCCCCAGCATTTT	-	-	TRBV24-1	TRBJ1-5
CASSLGVLLADYNEQFF	TGCGCCAGCAGCTTGGGGGTTTTACTAGCGGACTACAATGAGCAGTTCTTC	TRBD2	-	TRBV5-1	TRBJ2-1
CASSVAGANTGELFF	TGTGCCAGCAGCGTAGCAGGGGCGAACACCGGGGAGCTGTTTTTT	-	-	TRBV9	TRBJ2-2
CATSRGGPVSYNEQFF	TGTGCCACCAGTCGAGGAGGGCCGGTCTCCTACAATGAGCAGTTCTTC	-	-	TRBV24-1	TRBJ2-1
CASSLRRNTEAFF	TGTGCCAGCAGTTTGAGGCGGAACACTGAAGCTTTCTTT	-	few	TRBV6-2/TRBV6-3	TRBJ1-1
CASSSRRQGATTEAFF	TGTGCCAGCAGTTCCAGAAGACAGGGGGCGACCACTGAAGCTTTCTTT	TRBD1	once	TRBV6-5	TRBJ1-1
CASSSHGGSSYEQYF	TGTGCCAGCAGCTCCCACGGTGGCAGTTCCTACGAGCAGTACTTC	-	-	TRBV7-6	TRBJ2-7
CSLRQGGETQYF	TGCAGCCTAAGACAGGGAGGAGAGACCCAGTACTTC	-	-	TRBV29-1	TRBJ2-5
CASSLALDQWVHF	TGTGCCAGCAGCTTAGCGCTGGACCAGTGGGTCCACTTT	-	-	TRBV7-2	TRBJ1-6
CASSQGLGAEAFF	TGTGCCAGCAGCCAAGGTTTGGGTGCTGAAGCTTTCTTT	-	-	TRBV4-2	TRBJ1-1
CASSLAPSGDYNEQFF	TGTGCCAGCAGCTTAGCTCCTAGCGGGGACTACAATGAGCAGTTCTTC	TRBD2	-	TRBV7-2	TRBJ2-1
CASSLAFSSGYNEQFF	TGTGCCAGCAGCTTAGCGTTTTCTAGTGGTTACAATGAGCAGTTCTTC	-	-	TRBV7-2	TRBJ2-1
CASSPLANQPQHF	TGTGCCAGCAGTCCTCTAGCAAATCAGCCCCAGCATTTT	-	-	TRBV7-8	TRBJ1-5
CATSRQGDHGELFF	TGTGCCACCAGCAGACAGGGGGACCACGGGGAGCTGTTTTTT	TRBD1	-	TRBV15	TRBJ2-2
CASSWTGAWNTEAFF	TGTGCCAGCAGCTGGACAGGGGCCTGGAACACTGAAGCTTTCTTT	TRBD1	-	TRBV7-9	TRBJ1-1
CASILSGGYANQPQHF	TGTGCCAGCATTCTCTCAGGGGGCTACGCCAATCAGCCCCAGCATTTT	TRBD1	-	TRBV28	TRBJ1-5
CASWRSPQETQYF	TGTGCCAGCTGGCGTTCCCCCCAAGAGACCCAGTACTTC	-	-	TRBV28	TRBJ2-5
CASSPNTKDTQYF	TGTGCCAGCAGCCCGAACACGAAAGATACGCAGTATTTT	-	-	TRBV3-1/TRBV3-2	TRBJ2-3
CATMGVGTEAFF	TGTGCCACCATGGGAGTCGGGACTGAAGCTTTCTTT	-	-	TRBV15	TRBJ1-1
CASSLGGEYQPQHF	TGTGCCAGCAGCCTCGGCGGGGAATATCAGCCCCAGCATTTT	-	-	TRBV7-9	TRBJ1-5
CSASVGARTQHF	TGCAGTGCTAGTGTGGGGGCTAGGACCCAGCATTTT	-	-	TRBV20-1	TRBJ1-5
CASTPVGVNTEAFF	TGCGCCAGCACCCCCGTGGGGGTGAACACTGAAGCTTTCTTT	-	-	TRBV5-1	TRBJ1-1
CASSVALGPTHEQYF	TGTGCCAGCAGCGTTGCGTTAGGACCTACCCACGAGCAGTACTTC	-	-	TRBV9	TRBJ2-7
CASSVTSLAGSSTDTQYF	TGTGCCAGCAGCGTAACCTCACTAGCGGGATCTAGCACAGATACGCAGTATTTT	TRBD2	once	TRBV9	TRBJ2-3
CASSRPAGVVTGELFF	TGTGCCAGTAGTAGGCCCGCGGGAGTAGTCACCGGGGAGCTGTTTTTT	TRBD2	few	TRBV19	TRBJ2-2
CASSQVVGAGNTIYF	TGTGCCAGCAGCCAAGTCGTCGGTGCTGGAAACACCATATATTTT	-	-	TRBV3-1/TRBV3-2	TRBJ1-3
CASSLTVNTEAFF	TGTGCCAGCAGCCTTACGGTGAACACTGAAGCTTTCTTT	-	-	TRBV7-9	TRBJ1-1
CSVEDLRDDSYNEQFF	TGCAGCGTTGAAGACCTCAGGGACGACAGCTACAATGAGCAGTTCTTC	-	-	TRBV29-1	TRBJ2-1